This T cell receptor (beta chain) was recovered during a study of CD8 T cells in ankylosing spondylitis. General observations from the study: Significant enrichment of disease-linked clones was reportedly seen in matched ankylosing spondylitis synovial fluid.

TCRdb recomputed calls from the 5' RACE reads with MiXCR, one row per CDR3 protein. Among 150,000 to 200,000 distinct CDR3 sequences listed, 13% were seen once. This clonotype was detected once. What it binds is unknown. One end of the junction does not line up with germline, which may come from a read error. The CDR3 totals 15 residues. CDR1 is SGHRS, CDR2 YFSETQ, per germline. The chain carries TRBV5-1 and TRBJ2-1; 9 bases align to TRBD1. Sequenced input: blood, either unsorted or a sorted T cell fraction (not recorded which). The receptor's source is a female donor with ankylosing spondylitis or in good health (not recorded which). In DNA form, the CDR3 reads TGCACCAGCAGCTTAAGACAGGGGGAATTCGGTGAGCAGTTCTTC. The encoded protein is CTSSLRQGEFGEQFF.